This T cell receptor beta chain originates from a study of blood T cell repertoires in COVID-19. Method: immunoSEQ multiplex PCR; TCRdb's copy keeps in-frame clones and lacks some. The data show about 200,000 clones, about 83% seen once. V lost 1 base, J lost 9 bases, and 11 bases lay in between. The CDR3 has 13 amino acids. The V gene's germline CDR1 is LGHNA and CDR2 YNFKEQ. This chain joins TRBV4-2 and TRBJ2-3; D uncertain. Specimen: PBMCs or T cells enriched from blood (not recorded which). The receptor comes from a man aged 40-49 years with acute COVID-19. Written as DNA, the CDR3 is TGTGCCAGCAGCCAAGCCCCATCCGGGACGCAGTATTTT. The encoded protein is CASSQAPSGTQYF.